The following is a T cell receptor (beta chain) sequence with its context. The antigen is undetermined. These data are taken from a study of post-analysis software for immune sequencing data. Study-wide background: The disease courses spanned relapsing-remitting, secondary progressive and progressive-relapsing forms of multiple sclerosis. Study outcomes and limitations: People with multiple sclerosis had a significantly lower normalized Chao1 diversity than controls did. The authors found that F measure strongly co-clustered same-batch samples. Roughly 5 TRBV segments, TRBV5-6, TRBV5-1 and TRBV20-1 among them, were found more frequent in patients than controls.

CDR3 length: 15 residues. V lost 2 bases to trimming and J lost 2 bases, with 13 bases between them. The germline V gene encodes CDR1 SGDLS and CDR2 YYNGEE. Tagging with unique molecular identifiers was a feature of the TCR beta cDNA libraries. Input of roughly 0.9 to 11 million T cells yielded around 460,000 cDNA molecules. Each CDR3 protein gets one entry after TCRdb re-called the PCR reads with MiXCR. The repertoire holds hundreds of thousands of distinct CDR3 sequences, with 25% to 30% as singletons. Source material: blood. V gene TRBV9 combines with J gene TRBJ1-2; no clear D gene. The sequence was collected from a girl under 18 with multiple sclerosis. The CDR3 nucleotides are TGTGCCAGCAGCGTGAACTCTGGCCGGAACTATGGCTACACCTTC. This encodes CASSVNSGRNYGYTF.